This T cell receptor beta chain was identified in a study of blood T cells in healthy people across ages. Study-level findings and limits: Per-million-T-cell TCR beta diversity fell roughly linearly with age.

Next came a second PCR, run for about 6 to 11 cycles, which used a sample-barcoded 5' primer along with a J-beta primer mix. TCRdb processed the 5' RACE reads anew with MiXCR; each CDR3 protein has one entry. The data hold fewer than 1,000,000 distinct CDR3 sequences, with about 42% observed a single time. About this clonotype: What it binds is unknown.

Sequenced material: blood. The TCR originated in a man in his sixties in good health.

This chain's CDR3 is CASSQESFGTDTQYF. CDR3 nucleotides: TGCGCCAGCAGCCAAGAGAGCTTCGGCACAGATACGCAGTATTTT. This rearrangement joins TRBV4-1 to TRBJ2-3; D gene uncertain. This CDR3 contains 15 residues. Germline loops: CDR1 MGHRA, CDR2 YSYEKL. Trimming cost V 0 bases and J 1 base, with 8 bases left between them.